These T cell receptor beta chains were read from a single sample in a study of cytomegalovirus exposure and HLA in healthy donors. Sequencing used immunoSEQ multiplex PCR; TCRdb keeps in-frame clones, though not all of them. The sample consists of some 91,000 clones, roughly 80% of them appearing once. The sample was PBMCs. The receptor source for this set is a man in his forties in good health and CMV-seronegative. Each CDR3 is given with its conserved first and last residue. A D gene is named only where the DNA matches it firmly. A row's size may be missing; if present it is once, few, many or a size class.

- 14 once TRBJ2-7 TRBV9 TGTGCCAGCAGCCCTAATATCCCCTCCTACGAGCAGTACTTC CASSPNIPSYEQYF
TRBD1 15 once TRBJ2-4 TRBV6-1 TGTGCCAGCAGGGGAACAGGGGGCGCCAAAAACATTCAGTACTTC CASRGTGGAKNIQYF
- 11 - TRBJ1-5 TRBV28 TGTGCCAGCAGTTTTAAACAGCCCCAGCATTTT CASSFKQPQHF
- 14 - TRBJ2-7 TRBV27 TGTGCCAGCAGTCCTTGGACTGAAACCTACGAGCAGTACTTC CASSPWTETYEQYF
TRBD2 15 - TRBJ2-1 TRBV5-4 TGTGCCAGCAGCTCCGGACTAGCGGGAGGAAATGAGCAGTTCTTC CASSSGLAGGNEQFF
- 13 - TRBJ1-1 TRBV28 TGTGCCAGCAGTTTATACCGCGACACTGAAGCTTTCTTT CASSLYRDTEAFF
- 16 - TRBJ2-3 TRBV4-1 TGCGCCAGCAGCCTAGACCCTAGCGTATACACAGATACGCAGTATTTT CASSLDPSVYTDTQYF
TRBD1 15 - TRBJ1-6 TRBV5-6 TGTGCCAGCAGCTTTTTCCGGGACAGGGTTTCACCCCTCCACTTT CASSFFRDRVSPLHF
- 15 few TRBJ2-2 TRBV7-8 TGTGCCAGCAGCTTAATCGGGACGAACACCGGGGAGCTGTTTTTT CASSLIGTNTGELFF
- 14 few TRBJ2-5 TRBV18 TGTGCCAGCTCACCACCGGCAGGGCCGAAGACCCAGTACTTC CASSPPAGPKTQYF
- 19 - TRBJ2-1 TRBV27 TGTGCCAGCAGCCCATACCCGACAGGATCTAGTCGCACCTACAATGAGCAGTTCTTC CASSPYPTGSSRTYNEQFF
TRBD1 15 - TRBJ1-6 TRBV7-2 TGTGCCAGCAGCGAGGGACAGGGGGGTAATTCACCCCTCCACTTT CASSEGQGGNSPLHF
TRBD1 15 - TRBJ2-1 TRBV11-2 TGTGCCAGCAGCTTCCGGGACAGGGTCATAGATGAGCAGTTCTTC CASSFRDRVIDEQFF
TRBD1 18 - TRBJ1-6 TRBV5-1 TGCGCCAGCAGCCTAAGATCCGGGACAGCAACCTATAATTCACCCCTCCACTTT CASSLRSGTATYNSPLHF
- 18 - TRBJ2-2 TRBV2 TGTGCCAGCAGTCGCTCTTCTTCGGTAGGGGCTAGCGCCGGGGAGCTGTTTTTT CASSRSSSVGASAGELFF
TRBD2 13 - TRBJ2-7 TRBV6-6 TGTGCCAGCACCGGGGGGAGCATCCACGAGCAGTACTTC CASTGGSIHEQYF
TRBD1 15 few TRBJ1-4 TRBV4-1 TGCGCCAGCAGCCAAGATGGGCAGGGGGCTGAAAAACTGTTTTTT CASSQDGQGAEKLFF
TRBD1 14 - TRBJ2-7 TRBV19 TGTGCCAGACAAGGACAGGCTAGGGCCTACGAGCAGTACTTC CARQGQARAYEQYF
- 14 - TRBJ1-4 TRBV19 TGTGCCAGTAGTGTGACAGCCTCTGGCGAAAAACTGTTTTTT CASSVTASGEKLFF
TRBD2 16 - TRBJ2-7 TRBV28 TGTGCCAGCAGTTCACCTAGCGGGAGGGCCGTCTACGAGCAGTACTTC CASSSPSGRAVYEQYF
TRBD1 15 - TRBJ2-5 TRBV5-6 TGTGCCAGCAGGTCTAGGGGGCGCGGAAAAGAGACCCAGTACTTC CASRSRGRGKETQYF
- 16 - TRBJ2-2 TRBV7-3 TGTGCCAGCAGCTCCCACAGAGAAGGCGACACCGGGGAGCTGTTTTTT CASSSHREGDTGELFF
- 12 - TRBJ2-7 TRBV7-9 TGTTCCAGCAGCTCGGGATTTTACGAGCAGTACTTC CSSSSGFYEQYF
TRBD2 14 - TRBJ2-5 TRBV9 TGTGCCAGCAGCGGTTTAGCGGGGAGAGAGACCCAGTACTTC CASSGLAGRETQYF
TRBD2 15 - TRBJ2-2 TRBV11-2 TGTGCCAGCAGCCGACTAGCGGGAGGCACCGGGGAGCTGTTTTTT CASSRLAGGTGELFF
TRBD2 15 - TRBJ2-1 TRBV18 TGTGCCAGCTCCCCGACTAGCGGGAGTCCCCATGAGCAGTTCTTC CASSPTSGSPHEQFF